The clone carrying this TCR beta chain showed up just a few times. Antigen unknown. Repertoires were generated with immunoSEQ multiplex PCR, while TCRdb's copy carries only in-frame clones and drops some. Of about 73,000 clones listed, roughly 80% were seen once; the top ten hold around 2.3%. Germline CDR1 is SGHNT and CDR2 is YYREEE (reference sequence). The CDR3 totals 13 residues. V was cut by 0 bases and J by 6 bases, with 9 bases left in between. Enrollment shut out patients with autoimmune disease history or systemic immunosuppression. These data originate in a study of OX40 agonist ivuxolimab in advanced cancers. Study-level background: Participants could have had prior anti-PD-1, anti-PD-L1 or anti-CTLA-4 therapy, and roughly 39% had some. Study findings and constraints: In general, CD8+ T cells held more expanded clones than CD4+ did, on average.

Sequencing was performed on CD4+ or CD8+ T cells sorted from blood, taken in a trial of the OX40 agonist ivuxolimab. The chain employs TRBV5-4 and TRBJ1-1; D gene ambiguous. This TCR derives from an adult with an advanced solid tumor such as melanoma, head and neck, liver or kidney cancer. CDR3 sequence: CASSLAGRSEAFF. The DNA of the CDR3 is TGTGCCAGCAGCTTGGCCGGGAGGTCTGAAGCTTTCTTT.